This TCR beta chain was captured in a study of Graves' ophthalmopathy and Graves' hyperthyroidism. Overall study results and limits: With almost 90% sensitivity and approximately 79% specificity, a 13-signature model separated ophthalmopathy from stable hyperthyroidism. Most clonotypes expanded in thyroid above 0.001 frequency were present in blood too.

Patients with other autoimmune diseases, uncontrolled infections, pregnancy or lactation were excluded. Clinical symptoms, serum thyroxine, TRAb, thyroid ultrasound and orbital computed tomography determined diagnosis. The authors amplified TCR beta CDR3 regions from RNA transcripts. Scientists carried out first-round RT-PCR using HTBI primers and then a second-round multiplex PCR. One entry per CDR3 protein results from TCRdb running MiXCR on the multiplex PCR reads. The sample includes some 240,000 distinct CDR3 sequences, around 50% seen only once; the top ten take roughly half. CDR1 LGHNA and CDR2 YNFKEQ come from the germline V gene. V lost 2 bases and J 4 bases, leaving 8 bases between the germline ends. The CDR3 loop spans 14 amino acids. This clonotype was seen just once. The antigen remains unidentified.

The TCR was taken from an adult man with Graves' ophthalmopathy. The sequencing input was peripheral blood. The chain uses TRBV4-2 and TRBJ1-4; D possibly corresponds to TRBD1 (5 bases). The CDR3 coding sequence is TGTGCCAGCAGCCAACTCGACAGTAATGAAAAACTGTTTTTT. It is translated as CASSQLDSNEKLFF.